This entry lists 9 T cell receptor beta chains sequenced from one sample in a study of blood T cells in healthy people across ages. Alongside a J-beta primer mix, a sample-barcoded 5' primer served in a second PCR lasting roughly 7 to 11 cycles. One entry per CDR3 protein, called by TCRdb with MiXCR from the 5' RACE reads. The sample yields about 680,000 distinct CDR3 sequences, around 45% seen once. Sample: blood. The source is a woman in her sixties or seventies in good health.

The chain links TRBV4-2 to TRBJ2-2; possibly TRBD1 or TRBD2 for D (6 bases each). The CDR3 is 18 amino acids. CDR1 is LGHNA and CDR2 is YNFKEQ in the germline V gene. V was cut by 4 bases and J by 6 bases, with 24 bases left in between. Here the CDR3 DNA reads TGTGCCAGCAGCCCCCTAGAAGGGGGGCCCATTGAGTCCGGGGAGCTGTTTTTT. Translated: CASSPLEGGPIESGELFF.

This clonotype was picked up many times. The gene calls are TRBV10-3 and TRBJ2-7; D could derive from TRBD1 or TRBD2 (7 bases each). Per the germline V gene, CDR1 is ENHRY and CDR2 is SYGVKD. The CDR3 extends over 14 amino acids. Trimming left V 10 bases short and J 3 bases short, with 19 bases between. The CDR3 sequence is CATAVQGGFYEQYF. CDR3 bases: TGTGCCACCGCAGTGCAGGGGGGGTTCTACGAGCAGTACTTC.

The V and J genes are TRBV3-1 and TRBJ2-7, with TRBD2 as a possible D gene (5 bases). The V end lost 1 base, the J end lost 3 bases, and 13 bases lay between the germline ends. The CDR3 loop spans 15 amino acids. Germline CDR1 and CDR2: LGHDT and YNNKEL (reference sequence). The CDR3 loop is CASSQAWSGNYEQYF. The DNA for the CDR3 is TGTGCCAGCAGCCAAGCCTGGTCGGGAAACTACGAGCAGTACTTC.

The chain combines TRBV9 with TRBJ2-1, with TRBD1 identical over 8 bases. Germline CDR1 is SGDLS and CDR2 is YYNGEE. Trimming took 3 bases from V and 9 from J; bases not matched to a gene: 11. This CDR3 has 15 residues. CDR3 nucleotide sequence: TGTGCCAGCAGCGGACAGGGGAGGTTATGGGGTGAGCAGTTCTTC. Protein product: CASSGQGRLWGEQFF. Full variable domain (remainder filled in from reference TRBV9 and TRBJ2-1): DSGVTQTPKHLITATGQRVTLRCSPRSGDLSVYWYQQSLDQGLQFLIQYYNGEERAKGNILERFSAQQFPDLHSELNLSSLELGDSALYFCASSGQGRLWGEQFFGPGTRLTVL.

This sequence joins TRBV5-1 and TRBJ2-3; D call uncertain. Between the trimmed V and J ends, which lost 0 bases and 2 bases, there was a span of 10 bases. This CDR3 is 15 amino acids long. Germline V CDR1 and CDR2: SGHRS, YFSETQ. The CDR3 loop is CASSLGGGATDTQYF. CDR3 bases: TGCGCCAGCAGCTTGGGTGGCGGTGCCACAGATACGCAGTATTTT. Full variable domain (remainder filled in from reference TRBV5-1 and TRBJ2-3): KAGVTQTPRYLIKTRGQQVTLSCSPISGHRSVSWYQQTPGQGLQFLFEYFSETQRNKGNFPGRFSGRQFSNSRSEMNVSTLELGDSALYLCASSLGGGATDTQYFGPGTRLTVL.

This clonotype was detected only a few times. V is TRBV7-8 and J is TRBJ2-1; no reliable D call. The CDR3 contains 13 residues. Trimming stripped 5 bases from V and 11 bases from J, with 16 bases between. CDR1 is SGHVS, CDR2 FQNEAQ, per germline. The CDR3 sequence: CASSLDGASKQFF. CDR3 sequence (DNA): TGTGCCAGCAGCCTAGACGGCGCCTCCAAGCAGTTCTTC.

This chain connects TRBV2 to TRBJ2-1; the D is unclear. The better agreement between TRBJ2-7 and the DNA end casts doubt on the J call. The germline V gene has CDR1 SNHLY and CDR2 FYNNEI. This CDR3 is built from 15 residues. CDR3 in amino acids: CASSERRSSYNEQYF. DNA for the CDR3: TGTGCCAGCAGTGAACGGCGTAGCTCCTACAATGAGCAGTACTTC.

This clonotype was found once. J is TRBJ1-2 and V is TRBV28; D not resolved. V lost 6 bases, J lost 7 bases, and 15 bases lay in between. In germline, CDR1 is MDHEN, CDR2 SYDVKM. This CDR3 region has 13 residues. In nucleotides, the CDR3 is TGTGCCAGCAGCTCCAGCGGTAGAAGTGGCTACACCTTC. Amino acid sequence: CASSSSGRSGYTF.

V usage is TRBV20-1 and J usage is TRBJ2-3, with 7 bases identical to TRBD1. J lost 2 bases, V lost 2 bases, and 13 bases had no gene match. The CDR3 contains 17 residues. CDR1 is DFQATT, CDR2 SNEGSKA, per germline (reference sequence). The CDR3 DNA is TGCAGTGCTAGATTGGCTATCCCGGGACAGACCACAGATACGCAGTATTTT. Its translation: CSARLAIPGQTTDTQYF.